These 18 T cell receptor beta chains came from one sample sequenced in a study of T-cell reconstitution after alpha-beta-depleted transplantation in children. Unique molecular identifiers were incorporated into the prepared TCRbeta library. TCRdb re-analysed the PCR reads in MiXCR, keeping a single row per CDR3 protein. The data show about 640,000 distinct CDR3 sequences, with approximately 13% seen just once and 2% to 2.5% held by the top ten. Sequenced material: PBMCs, mostly from graft donor cells, taken 360 days after TCRalphabeta/CD19-depleted stem cell transplant. The receptors were sampled from a male patient between 10 and 17 years old who had a stem cell transplant for acute myeloid leukemia, so the T cells may come from the graft donor.

The chain carries TRBV7-9 and TRBJ2-5; TRBD1 agrees at 8 bases. CDR3 length equals 16 residues. The V and J ends lost 2 bases and 4 bases, in that order; junction bases with no gene match: 9. Germline-derived CDR1 and CDR2 are SEHNR and FQNEAQ (reference sequence). CDR3 DNA: TGTGCCAGCAGCTTAACTCTGGACAGGGTAGGAGAGACCCAGTACTTC. Its translation is CASSLTLDRVGETQYF.

This clonotype was seen a handful of times. V usage is TRBV7-2 and J usage is TRBJ2-7; no clear D gene. The CDR3 is 14 amino acids. CDR1 is SGHTA, CDR2 FQGNSA, per germline. V shed 3 bases and J shed 5 bases, with 14 bases lying between them. CDR3 in DNA: TGTGCCAGCAGCTTCTGGACCCTGGGCAACGAGCAGTACTTC. Its translation is CASSFWTLGNEQYF.

In its sample, this clonotype was seen a few times. This rearrangement joins TRBV5-1 to TRBJ2-4; TRBD2 agrees at 10 bases. The CDR3 has 21 residues. Per germline, CDR1 SGHRS and CDR2 YFSETQ. Trimming cost V 0 bases and J 0 bases; bases outside gene matches: 15. CDR3 sequence: CASSLALTSGPIGLAKNIQYF. CDR3 bases: TGCGCCAGCAGCTTGGCCTTGACTAGCGGGCCTATTGGGTTAGCCAAAAACATTCAGTACTTC. The full variable domain, in which reference TRBV5-1 and TRBJ2-4 provide the parts outside the CDR3, is KAGVTQTPRYLIKTRGQQVTLSCSPISGHRSVSWYQQTPGQGLQFLFEYFSETQRNKGNFPGRFSGRQFSNSRSEMNVSTLELGDSALYLCASSLALTSGPIGLAKNIQYFGAGTRLSVL.

This clonotype was seen a few times. The rearrangement uses TRBV29-1 and TRBJ2-7, with D perhaps assigned TRBD1 or TRBD2 (7 bases each). Germline V gene lookup returns CDR1 SQVTM and CDR2 ANQGSEA. The CDR3 contains 16 residues. The V end was cut by 4 bases, the J end by 2 bases, with 21 bases between. In DNA form, the CDR3 reads TGCAGCGTTGGGGGGGGGTTGCAGGGGGTGGCCTACGAGCAGTACTTC. Its protein product is CSVGGGLQGVAYEQYF.

This clonotype was seen at least ten times. The chain joins TRBV29-1 to TRBJ2-7; D is tentatively TRBD1 or TRBD2 (5 bases each). CDR1 and CDR2 (germline): SQVTM, ANQGSEA. The V end was cut by 7 bases, the J end by 6 bases, with 22 bases between. This CDR3 has 14 amino acids. CDR3 amino acids: CSATYLGRLAEQYF. The CDR3 DNA is TGCAGCGCCACATACTTGGGACGGCTAGCCGAGCAGTACTTC.

This clonotype appeared a single time. V and J are TRBV20-1 and TRBJ2-7; D is perhaps TRBD1 or TRBD2 (6 bases each). Germline V gene sequence: CDR1 DFQATT, CDR2 SNEGSKA (reference sequence). This CDR3 region has 16 residues. Trimming stripped 0 bases from V and 3 bases from J, with 18 bases between. CDR3 protein: CSARDGPQGTYYEQYF. In DNA, the CDR3 is TGCAGTGCTAGAGATGGCCCTCAGGGGACTTACTACGAGCAGTACTTC.

This clonotype was counted many times. This chain joins TRBV29-1 and TRBJ2-2, with a weak D call TRBD1 (5 bases). V was trimmed by 4 bases and J by 5 bases, leaving 8 bases between them. The CDR3 is 12 amino acids. Germline lookup yields CDR1 SQVTM and CDR2 ANQGSEA. The CDR3 protein is CSVVQGTGELFF. In DNA form, the CDR3 reads TGCAGCGTTGTTCAGGGAACCGGGGAGCTGTTTTTT.

The rearrangement joins TRBV12-3 or TRBV12-4 to TRBJ2-7; TRBD2 aligns across 8 bases. J gave up 6 bases and V 5 bases, and 6 bases lay outside the gene matches. The CDR3 runs 13 residues. The CDR3 loop reads CASSGRGGLEQYF. Here the CDR3 DNA reads TGTGCCAGCAGTGGCCGGGGGGGCCTCGAGCAGTACTTC.

The chain joins TRBV29-1 to TRBJ2-1; TRBD2 matches at 7 bases. The CDR3 length is 14 residues. Germline V CDR1 and CDR2: SQVTM, ANQGSEA. The junction had 6 bases not matched to a gene; V was cut back by 4 bases and J by 3 bases. CDR3: CSVAGLVLYNEQFF. The CDR3 nucleotides read TGCAGCGTTGCTGGACTAGTCCTCTACAATGAGCAGTTCTTC.

The genes are TRBV12-3 or TRBV12-4 and TRBJ2-7, with unresolved D. The CDR3 contains 14 residues. Trimming pared 3 bases from V and 5 bases from J, leaving 14 bases between. CDR3 amino acids: CASSFYVTEDEQYF. The CDR3 DNA sequence: TGTGCCAGCAGTTTTTACGTTACTGAAGACGAGCAGTACTTC.

This clonotype was detected only a few times. V usage is TRBV25-1 and J usage is TRBJ2-3, with 11 positions matching TRBD2. The ends lost 4 bases at V and 3 bases at J; junction bases unmatched: 0. The CDR3 spans 14 residues. Germline CDR1 is MGHDK and CDR2 is SYGVNS. The chain's CDR3 is CASSVAGGTDTQYF. The CDR3, as DNA: TGTGCCAGCAGTGTAGCGGGAGGGACAGATACGCAGTATTTT.

This clonotype was seen at least ten times. The rearrangement links TRBV4-2 to TRBJ2-5, with 10 bases identical to TRBD2. The trim removed 4 bases at V and 3 bases at J, leaving 5 bases unmatched. The CDR3 is 15 amino acids. Germline loops: CDR1 LGHNA, CDR2 YNFKEQ. CDR3: CASSPATSGEETQYF. The CDR3 region has the DNA TGTGCCAGCAGCCCAGCTACTAGCGGGGAAGAGACCCAGTACTTC.

This chain links TRBV3-1 with TRBJ1-1; D not resolved. Trimming pared 5 bases from V and 0 bases from J, leaving 19 bases between. The germline gives CDR1 LGHDT, CDR2 YNNKEL (reference sequence). The CDR3 consists of 17 residues. This CDR3 is CASSAQRAGIMNTEAFF. In DNA form, the CDR3 reads TGTGCCAGCAGCGCTCAACGCGCAGGCATCATGAACACTGAAGCTTTCTTT.

A few counts support this clonotype. The chain couples TRBV7-2 to TRBJ2-7; maybe TRBD2 (5 bases). Deletions cut 4 bases from V and 7 bases from J, with 20 bases between. The length of the CDR3 is 15 residues. Per the germline V gene, CDR1 is SGHTA and CDR2 is FQGNSA. The CDR3 spells CASSSPHPRPGEQYF. CDR3 nucleotide sequence: TGTGCCAGCAGCTCCCCCCATCCCAGGCCGGGGGAGCAGTACTTC.

This clonotype has a handful of counts. The V call is TRBV28, the J call TRBJ2-7, with 8 bases lining up with TRBD1. V gave up 5 bases and J gave up 6 bases; unmatched junction bases: 15. The CDR3 is 16 amino acids. Per germline, CDR1 MDHEN and CDR2 SYDVKM. The CDR3 reads CASSPTLPGQVSEQYF. As DNA, the CDR3 is TGTGCCAGCAGTCCAACCCTCCCGGGACAGGTGAGCGAGCAGTACTTC.

V is TRBV4-2 and J is TRBJ1-4; 8 bases fit TRBD1. Germline CDR1 is LGHNA and CDR2 is YNFKEQ. V was pared by 4 bases and J by 17 bases, with 21 bases of the junction left unmatched. This CDR3 comprises 16 residues. The CDR3 DNA reads as TGTGCCAGCAGCCCCGAAAGACAGGGGAGGAATGAAAAAATTTTTTTT. Amino acids: CASSPERQGRNEKIFF.

This clonotype was counted at least ten times. The gene calls are TRBV12-3 or TRBV12-4 and TRBJ2-2, with a tentative D call TRBD1 (6 bases). The CDR3 extends over 14 amino acids. V lost 5 bases to trimming and J lost 6 bases, with 13 bases between them. This CDR3 reads CASSKPGQSGELFF. The DNA for the CDR3 is TGTGCCAGCAGTAAACCGGGACAATCCGGGGAGCTGTTTTTT.

The DNA for the CDR3 is TGTGCCAGCAGCCCCAGAAGAGACTGGGTGTACGAGCAGTACTTC. Translation: CASSPRRDWVYEQYF. V is TRBV12-3 or TRBV12-4 and J is TRBJ2-7; D is ambiguous. With 6 bases removed from V and 4 bases from J, the gap between germline ends came to 19 bases. The CDR3 contains 15 residues.